The next 13 T cell receptor beta chains were all read from a single sample in a study of long-term antiretroviral therapy in people with HIV. It was version v3.0 of the immunoSEQ assay that was run at survey level. Data came from immunoSEQ multiplex PCR; TCRdb stores just in-frame clones and leaves some out. This table holds about 27,000 clones, around four fifths found once. Sample: unsorted PBMCs, taken 0.8 years before starting antiretroviral therapy. The receptors here all came from a man between 18 and 35 years old with HIV.

As DNA, the CDR3 is TGTGCCAGCAGCTCGACTAGCGCGAACACCGGGGAGCTGTTTTTT. This encodes CASSSTSANTGELFF. V is TRBV7-2 and J is TRBJ2-2; TRBD2 aligns across 8 bases. The ends lost 4 bases at V and 0 bases at J; junction bases unmatched: 1. Germline values: CDR1 SGHTA, CDR2 FQGNSA. The CDR3 is made up of 15 amino acids. The variable domain in full, completed from reference TRBV7-2 and TRBJ2-2, reads GAGVSQSPSNKVTEKGKDVELRCDPISGHTALYWYRQSLGQGLEFLIYFQGNSAPDKSGLPSDRFSAERTGGSVSTLTIQRTQQEDSAVYLCASSSTSANTGELFFGEGSRLTVL.

The chain employs TRBV2 and TRBJ2-2; D is possibly TRBD1 (5 bases). This CDR3 has 14 residues. CDR1 SNHLY and CDR2 FYNNEI come from the germline V gene. V was shortened by 4 bases and J by 5 bases, with 11 bases between the two germline ends. The DNA of the CDR3 is TGTGCCAGCAGTGTCAGGACATTGACCGGGGAGCTGTTTTTT. This codes for CASSVRTLTGELFF.

V usage is TRBV28 and J usage is TRBJ2-7; 7 positions match TRBD1. CDR3 length equals 15 residues. CDR1 is MDHEN, CDR2 SYDVKM, per germline. V shed 4 bases and J 3 bases; nucleotides not matched to a gene: 9. The CDR3 DNA follows: TGTGCCAGCAGTTCAATCGACAGGGCTGTCTACGAGCAGTACTTC. Protein product: CASSSIDRAVYEQYF.

The chain joins TRBV7-6 to TRBJ2-7, with D possibly called TRBD1 or TRBD2 (5 bases each). Germline V lookup: CDR1 SGHVS, CDR2 FNYEAQ. V lost 4 bases and J 3 bases, leaving 16 bases between the germline ends. There are 15 residues in the CDR3. The CDR3 reads CASSSAPRGDYEQYF. For the CDR3, the DNA is TGTGCCAGCAGCTCCGCACCAAGAGGGGACTACGAGCAGTACTTC.

The rearrangement uses TRBV27 and TRBJ2-1; possibly TRBD2 for D (7 bases). Germline loops: CDR1 MNHEY, CDR2 SMNVEV (reference sequence). The length of the CDR3 is 16 residues. V shed 6 bases and J shed 3 bases, with 18 bases lying between them. The CDR3 region is CASREGGLYLYNEQFF. Written as DNA, the CDR3 is TGTGCCAGCAGGGAAGGGGGACTATACCTCTACAATGAGCAGTTCTTC.

About this clone: The germline gene is not matched at one end of the junction; a read error may be the cause. V is TRBV18 and J is TRBJ2-7; 9 nucleotides align to TRBD1. This CDR3 spans 14 amino acids. The germline gives CDR1 KGHSH, CDR2 LQKENI. CDR3 DNA sequence: TGTGCCAGCTCTCCACGACAGGGGGACTACGAGCAGTACTTC. It is translated as CASSPRQGDYEQYF.

The chain is built from TRBV28 and TRBJ2-1, with 14 bases fitting TRBD2. The germline gives CDR1 MDHEN, CDR2 SYDVKM. This CDR3 region has 16 residues. V was clipped by 4 bases and J by 7 bases; unmatched bases: 6. CDR3 nucleotides: TGTGCCAGCAGTTCACCGGGACTAGCGGGAGTGAATGAGCAGTTCTTC. The encoded protein is CASSSPGLAGVNEQFF.

V gene TRBV6-5 combines with J gene TRBJ1-2; perhaps TRBD1 as D (5 bases). The CDR3 totals 11 residues. CDR1 and CDR2 from the germline V gene are MNHEY and SVGAGI. With 4 bases removed from V and 6 bases from J, the gap between germline ends came to 6 bases. CDR3 region: CASSSDNGYTF. CDR3 nucleotide sequence: TGTGCCAGCAGTTCGGACAATGGCTACACCTTC.

The J gene is TRBJ1-2, the V gene TRBV29-1; D is unclear. V dropped 1 base and J dropped 3 bases, with 12 bases sitting between them. The CDR3 length is 14 residues. Germline values: CDR1 SQVTM, CDR2 ANQGSEA. Written as DNA, the CDR3 is TGCAGCGTTGAAGGACGGATGTTAGACTATGGCTACACCTTC. It specifies CSVEGRMLDYGYTF.

CDR3 DNA: TGTGCCAGCAGCCAACGGACTAGCGGGGGAGGCAGCCCCGGGGAGCTGTTTTTT. Translated: CASSQRTSGGGSPGELFF. The gene calls are TRBV5-8 and TRBJ2-2; the match to TRBD2 covers 13 bases. The germline V gene encodes CDR1 SGHTS and CDR2 YDEGEE. V lost 4 bases and J lost 6; bases outside the gene matches: 12. There are 18 residues in the CDR3.

V is TRBV4-2 and J is TRBJ2-7, with 10 bases that match TRBD1. Germline V lookup: CDR1 LGHNA, CDR2 YNFKEQ. Germline trimming cut 1 base from V and 5 bases from J; bases unmatched to any gene: 8. The CDR3 has 16 amino acids. The CDR3: CASSQGTGTGDHEQYF. For the CDR3, the DNA is TGTGCCAGCAGCCAAGGAACCGGGACAGGGGACCACGAGCAGTACTTC.

CDR3 in DNA: TGTGCCAGCAGCGGGCGGGGACAGGGAGGCGAAAAACTGTTTTTT. It encodes CASSGRGQGGEKLFF. V and J are TRBV9 and TRBJ1-4; 9 nucleotides line up with TRBD1. CDR1 and CDR2 from the germline V gene are SGDLS and YYNGEE. The CDR3 totals 15 residues. Trimming removed 3 bases from V and 8 bases from J; junction bases left unmatched: 8.

The genes are TRBV4-1 and TRBJ1-4, with a tentative D call TRBD1 (5 bases). V dropped 1 base and J dropped 8 bases, with 8 bases sitting between them. CDR3 length: 13 amino acids. Germline V lookup: CDR1 MGHRA, CDR2 YSYEKL. This chain's CDR3 is CASSQVGTEKLFF. The DNA of the CDR3 is TGCGCCAGCAGCCAAGTTGGGACCGAAAAACTGTTTTTT.